One TCR beta chain is described in this entry. These data originate in a study of cytotoxic CD8 clonotypes in ibrutinib-treated CLL. On the study more broadly: It was after a median approximately twelve months of treatment, range 6 to 36, that response samples were taken.

CDR1 is SEHNR and CDR2 is FQNEAQ in the germline V gene (reference sequence). Trimming removed 4 bases at V and 0 bases at J, with 13 bases between. This CDR3 has 16 residues. Clones were read by immunoSEQ multiplex PCR, and TCRdb kept only the in-frame ones, dropping some. The repertoire consists of around 160,000 clones, with 81% occurring once and the leading ten covering around 2.1%. The chain combines TRBV7-9 with TRBJ1-3; D is unclear. The sequenced sample was PBMCs, obtained after 12 months of ibrutinib treatment. This clonotype was obtained from a human donor with chronic lymphocytic leukemia. The CDR3 sequence: CASSYTDLLSGNTIYF. The CDR3 DNA follows: TGTGCCAGCAGCTACACAGATCTCCTCTCTGGAAACACCATATATTTT.